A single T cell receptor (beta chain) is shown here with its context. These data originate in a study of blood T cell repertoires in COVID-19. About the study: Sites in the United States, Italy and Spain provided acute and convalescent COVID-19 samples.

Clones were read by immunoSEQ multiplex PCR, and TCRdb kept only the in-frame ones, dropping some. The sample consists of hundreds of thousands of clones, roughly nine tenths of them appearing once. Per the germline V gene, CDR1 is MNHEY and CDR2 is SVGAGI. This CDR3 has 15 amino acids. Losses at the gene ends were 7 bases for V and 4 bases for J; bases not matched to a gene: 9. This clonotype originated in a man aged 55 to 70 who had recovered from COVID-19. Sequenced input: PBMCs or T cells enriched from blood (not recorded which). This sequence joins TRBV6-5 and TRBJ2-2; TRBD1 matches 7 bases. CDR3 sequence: CASTSRGLSTGELFF. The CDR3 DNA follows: TGTGCCAGCACGAGTAGGGGGCTTAGCACCGGGGAGCTGTTTTTT.